Listed below are T cell receptor beta chains from one sample, sequenced in a study of T cells in Graves' hyperthyroidism and ophthalmopathy. TCRdb called the multiplex PCR reads again in MiXCR, with one record for every CDR3 protein. The profile shows around 500,000 distinct CDR3 sequences, around a fifth of them singletons. Material: blood. Receptors originate from a woman in her 70s with Graves' ophthalmopathy. CDR3s include the opening cysteine and the closing phenylalanine or tryptophan. Fields, in order: CDR3 protein, CDR3 DNA, clone size, V gene, D gene, J gene. The D gene is left open where the match is weak. Not all rows give a size; the values are once, few, many and, for expanded clones, a class.

CASSTGGPNTGELFF	TGTGCCAGCAGCACCGGGGGGCCGAACACCGGGGAGCTGTTTTTT	-	TRBV7-3	-	TRBJ2-2
CASSETGNYGYTF	TGTGCCAGCAGTGAAACAGGGAACTATGGCTACACCTTC	many	TRBV2	-	TRBJ1-2
CASTSGRRNIQYF	TGTGCCAGCACAAGCGGGAGAAGGAACATTCAGTACTTC	-	TRBV12-3/TRBV12-4	TRBD2	TRBJ2-4
CATTGGLAGGPDTQYF	TGTGCTACAACTGGGGGACTAGCGGGAGGCCCAGATACGCAGTATTTT	-	TRBV12-5	TRBD2	TRBJ2-3
CASSLTRTSSGELFF	TGTGCCAGCAGCTTAACCAGGACTAGCTCCGGGGAGCTGTTTTTT	few	TRBV7-3	TRBD2	TRBJ2-2
CASRVANYGYTF	TGTGCCAGCAGGGTCGCTAACTATGGCTACACCTTC	-	TRBV6-1	-	TRBJ1-2
CASSQVDSGTEAFF	TGTGCCAGCAGCCAAGTAGATAGTGGTACTGAAGCTTTCTTT	many	TRBV3-1	-	TRBJ1-1
CASSLLGEGAAPRKTQYF	TGTGCCAGCAGTTTATTGGGGGAAGGAGCGGCCCCCAGGAAGACCCAGTACTTC	few	TRBV28	-	TRBJ2-5
CASSSTTHGGGELFF	TGTGCCAGCAGCTCTACAACCCATGGGGGCGGGGAGCTGTTTTTT	few	TRBV7-3	-	TRBJ2-2
CASSGSRYEQYF	TGTGCCAGCTCAGGGTCTCGCTACGAGCAGTACTTC	-	TRBV28	-	TRBJ2-7
CASSQAFALEAFF	TGTGCCAGCAGTCAGGCCTTCGCCCTCGAAGCTTTCTTT	many	TRBV7-2	-	TRBJ1-1
CASSYLAGSSYNEQFF	TGTGCCAGCAGTTACCTAGCGGGAAGCTCCTACAATGAGCAGTTCTTC	few	TRBV6-6	TRBD2	TRBJ2-1
CASSTPRGAGAEDTQYF	TGTGCCAGCAGCACACCGAGAGGAGCGGGAGCGGAAGATACGCAGTATTTT	few	TRBV11-2	TRBD2	TRBJ2-3
CATSGRGIGYGYTF	TGTGCCACCAGTGGTCGGGGGATCGGTTATGGCTACACCTTC	few	TRBV24-1	-	TRBJ1-2
CASSQADYTEAFF	TGTGCCAGCTCGCAAGCCGATTACACTGAAGCTTTCTTT	-	TRBV18	-	TRBJ1-1
CASSWTQGRDTEAFF	TGTGCCAGCAGTTGGACACAGGGGAGGGACACTGAAGCTTTCTTT	few	TRBV6-1	TRBD1	TRBJ1-1
CASAGARVETQYF	TGTGCCAGCGCGGGAGCAAGGGTGGAGACCCAGTACTTC	few	TRBV7-8	TRBD2	TRBJ2-5
CASSPGTGAADTQYF	TGTGCCAGCTCACCTGGGACAGGGGCTGCAGATACGCAGTATTTT	-	TRBV18	TRBD1	TRBJ2-3
CASSLGGVETQYF	TGTGCCAGCAGTCTGGGGGGTGTGGAGACCCAGTACTTC	many	TRBV12-3/TRBV12-4	-	TRBJ2-5
CASSYLSGNQPQHF	TGTGCCAGCAGTTACCTAAGTGGCAATCAGCCCCAGCATTTT	-	TRBV6-6	-	TRBJ1-5
CSAIQGKGAEAFF	TGCAGTGCCATTCAGGGGAAAGGGGCTGAAGCTTTCTTT	many	TRBV20-1	-	TRBJ1-1
CASSAAGGPYEQYF	TGCGCCAGCAGCGCAGCGGGAGGGCCCTACGAGCAGTACTTC	-	TRBV5-1	TRBD2	TRBJ2-7
CASSQGARDYGYTF	TGTGCCAGCAGCCAGGGGGCCCGGGACTATGGCTACACCTTC	-	TRBV5-6	TRBD1	TRBJ1-2
CASSRIGMNTEAFF	TGTGCCAGCAGTCGGATAGGGATGAACACTGAAGCTTTCTTT	many	TRBV2	-	TRBJ1-1
CAGRGPGANVLTF	TGTGCCGGGAGGGGTCCTGGGGCCAACGTCCTGACTTTC	-	TRBV30	TRBD2	TRBJ2-6
CASSFPTGPFTEAFF	TGTGCCAGCAGTTTCCCGACAGGGCCTTTCACTGAAGCTTTCTTT	many	TRBV6-5	TRBD1	TRBJ1-1
CASSPRDRMNTEAFF	TGTGCCAGCAGCCCGAGGGACAGGATGAACACTGAAGCTTTCTTT	-	TRBV7-9	TRBD1	TRBJ1-1